The 21 T cell receptor beta chains below come from one sample, sequenced in a study of blood T cell repertoires in COVID-19. Only in-frame clones appear in the TCRdb table, and some are missing; sequencing was by immunoSEQ multiplex PCR. The data show 35,000 to 55,000 clones, more than 75% seen once. The sequenced sample consisted of peripheral blood. These receptors were collected from a human donor in a cohort sampled during active COVID-19.

J is TRBJ2-1 and V is TRBV12-3 or TRBV12-4, with 10 nucleotides matching TRBD2. The length of the CDR3 is 12 residues. The trim removed 6 bases at V and 14 bases at J, leaving 7 bases unmatched. Here the CDR3 reads CASSPPGLAKFF. CDR3 coding DNA: TGTGCCAGCAGCCCCCCGGGACTAGCGAAGTTCTTC.

This clone was detected only a few times. The genes are TRBV3-1 (or the pseudogene TRBV3-2) and TRBJ2-7; tentatively, D is TRBD1 (6 bases). The CDR3 is 15 amino acids. Per the germline V gene, CDR1 is LGHDT and CDR2 is YNNKEL (reference sequence). Trimming removed 3 bases at V and 3 bases at J, with 15 bases between. CDR3 in DNA: TGTGCCAGCAGCCACCCGGGACAAACGATCTACGAGCAGTACTTC. Its protein is CASSHPGQTIYEQYF.

This chain joins TRBV19 and TRBJ1-5; D is possibly TRBD1 (5 bases). CDR3 size: 15 residues. V lost 4 bases to trimming and J lost 2 bases, with 12 bases between them. CDR1 is LNHDA, CDR2 SQIVND, per germline (reference sequence). This chain's CDR3 is CASSRGGGGNQPQHF. DNA for the CDR3: TGTGCCAGTAGTAGGGGCGGGGGTGGCAATCAGCCCCAGCATTTT.

V and J are TRBV6-6 and TRBJ1-1, with TRBD1 matching 8 bases. CDR3 length: 13 residues. Trimming cost V 0 bases and J 7 bases; bases outside gene matches: 1. CDR1 and CDR2 from the germline V gene are MNHNY and SVGAGI (reference sequence). The CDR3 coding sequence is TGTGCCAGCAGTTACTCACAGGGGGATGAAGCTTTCTTT. Protein sequence: CASSYSQGDEAFF.

The rearrangement links TRBV7-2 to TRBJ1-6; possibly TRBD1 for D (6 bases). The CDR3 has 18 residues. V gave up 1 base and J gave up 9 bases, with 22 bases separating them. CDR1 SGHTA and CDR2 FQGNSA come from the germline V gene. The CDR3 is CASSLVAPQQGLGSPLHF. The CDR3 DNA reads TGTGCCAGCAGCTTAGTAGCGCCCCAACAGGGTTTAGGTTCACCCCTCCACTTT.

The rearrangement joins TRBV7-8 to TRBJ2-1, with D possibly being TRBD1 (5 bases). CDR3 length: 14 residues. V dropped 0 bases and J dropped 8 bases, with 11 bases sitting between them. In germline, CDR1 is SGHVS, CDR2 FQNEAQ. As DNA, the CDR3 is TGTGCCAGCAGCTTAGCGGCAGGGTACGATGAGCAGTTCTTC. It specifies CASSLAAGYDEQFF.

The chain uses TRBV6-5 and TRBJ2-6; the match to TRBD1 covers 8 bases. Losses at the gene ends were 6 bases for V and 1 base for J; bases not matched to a gene: 2. The CDR3 covers 15 residues. Germline V gene lookup returns CDR1 MNHEY and CDR2 SVGAGI. CDR3 in DNA: TGTGCCAGCAGCAGGGGGCAGTCTGGGGCCAACGTCCTGACTTTC. As protein: CASSRGQSGANVLTF.

The chain uses TRBV5-1 and TRBJ1-4; the D gene is possibly TRBD1 (6 bases). CDR1 and CDR2 from the germline V gene are SGHRS and YFSETQ. Trimming left V 5 bases short and J 0 bases short, with 11 bases between. CDR3 length equals 15 residues. The CDR3 DNA follows: TGCGCCAGCAGGCCGACAGGAACAACTAATGAAAAACTGTTTTTT. It is translated as CASRPTGTTNEKLFF.

The chain recombines TRBV7-2 with TRBJ2-5, with TRBD2 matching over 7 bases. From germline, CDR1 is SGHTA and CDR2 FQGNSA. CDR3 length: 14 amino acids. J was trimmed by 7 bases and V by 9 bases; bases with no gene match: 14. This CDR3 reads CASGLGRASGTQYF. For the CDR3, the DNA is TGTGCCAGTGGGCTAGGGAGGGCCTCGGGGACCCAGTACTTC.

The chain links TRBV2 to TRBJ2-1, with 11 bases fitting TRBD2. V lost 1 base and J lost 4; bases outside the gene matches: 0. Germline CDR1 and CDR2: SNHLY and FYNNEI. This CDR3 has 15 amino acids. The CDR3 loop reads CASSEGLAGYNEQFF. The CDR3 DNA reads TGTGCCAGCAGTGAAGGACTAGCGGGGTACAATGAGCAGTTCTTC.

This clone appeared a single time. This chain uses TRBV18 with TRBJ2-1; 7 nucleotides match TRBD1. CDR3 size: 15 residues. The germline CDR1 and CDR2 sequences are KGHSH and LQKENI. Trimming removed 3 bases from V and 6 bases from J; junction bases left unmatched: 8. The CDR3 DNA reads TGTGCCAGCTCACCGGGGACAGCCCTAACCAATGAGCAGTTCTTC. This translates into CASSPGTALTNEQFF.

The chain uses TRBV3-1 (or the pseudogene TRBV3-2) and TRBJ2-2; 8 bases agree with TRBD2. V lost 2 bases to trimming and J lost 6 bases; unmatched junction nucleotides: 8. CDR1 is LGHDT, CDR2 YNNKEL, per germline (reference sequence). This CDR3 is built from 16 residues. The CDR3 protein is CASSQSPGLVPGELFF. DNA of the CDR3: TGTGCCAGCAGCCAATCTCCGGGACTAGTCCCCGGGGAGCTGTTTTTT.

The chain joins TRBV18 to TRBJ2-7; TRBD1 aligns across 7 bases. V trimming: 4 bases; J trimming: 3 bases; junction bases outside the gene matches: 3. The CDR3 spans 13 residues. Germline V gene data show CDR1 as KGHSH and CDR2 as LQKENI. CDR3 nucleotides: TGTGCCAGCTCACGAGGGGGCAGCTACGAGCAGTACTTC. Amino acid sequence: CASSRGGSYEQYF.

Written as DNA, the CDR3 is TGTGCCAGCAAATGGAGGAGGGGGAACACCGGGGAGCTGTTTTTT. Its protein is CASKWRRGNTGELFF. The genes are TRBV6-5 and TRBJ2-2; tentatively, D is TRBD2 (6 bases). CDR1 is MNHEY, CDR2 SVGAGI, per germline. CDR3 length equals 15 residues. Trimming pared 7 bases from V and 1 base from J, leaving 13 bases between.

The rearrangement joins TRBV11-2 to TRBJ1-5; a weak D match, TRBD1 (5 bases). The CDR3 totals 16 residues. Looked up from germline, CDR1 is SGHAT and CDR2 is FQNNGV. V lost 1 base and J 7 bases, leaving 17 bases between the germline ends. The CDR3 coding sequence is TGTGCCAGCAGCTTAGGTGTAGGAGACAGCAGGCAGCCCCAGCATTTT. It encodes CASSLGVGDSRQPQHF.

This clone is a singleton in its sample. The chain recombines TRBV5-1 with TRBJ2-1, with 9 bases that match TRBD1. Germline CDR1 SGHRS, CDR2 YFSETQ. This CDR3 spans 16 amino acids. Losses at the gene ends were 4 bases for V and 3 bases for J; bases not matched to a gene: 8. The CDR3 sequence: CASSRPGQGNYNEQFF. The CDR3 region has the DNA TGCGCCAGCAGCCGTCCGGGACAGGGTAACTACAATGAGCAGTTCTTC.

The chain is built from TRBV3-1 (or the pseudogene TRBV3-2) and TRBJ1-6, with a possible D match to TRBD1 (5 bases). V dropped 2 bases and J dropped 14 bases, with 25 bases sitting between them. CDR1 and CDR2 (germline): LGHDT, YNNKEL (reference sequence). CDR3 length: 17 residues. The CDR3 sequence is CASSQPPSGRGDEALHF. Here the CDR3 DNA reads TGTGCCAGCAGCCAACCTCCCTCCGGTCGGGGGGATGAGGCCCTCCACTTT.

The CDR3 DNA follows: TGCGCCAGCAGCCAGCAGAGGGCCAACACAGATACGCAGTATTTT. Translated: CASSQQRANTDTQYF. This chain joins TRBV4-1 and TRBJ2-3; tentatively, D is TRBD2 (5 bases). Germline lookup yields CDR1 MGHRA and CDR2 YSYEKL. Trimming stripped 3 bases from V and 2 bases from J, with 12 bases between. The length of the CDR3 is 15 residues.

This clone appeared once. The rearrangement uses TRBV28 and TRBJ1-4, with D maybe TRBD1 (5 bases). Trimming pared 1 base from V and 6 bases from J, leaving 12 bases between. Germline CDR1 and CDR2: MDHEN and SYDVKM. The CDR3 covers 15 residues. In nucleotides, the CDR3 is TGTGCCAGCAGTTTATCGCGGGGGGTGGATGAAAAACTGTTTTTT. This sequence encodes CASSLSRGVDEKLFF.

This chain joins TRBV19 and TRBJ2-5, with 8 bases that match TRBD1. V lost 5 bases to trimming and J lost 1 base; unmatched junction nucleotides: 3. Germline assignment: CDR1 LNHDA and CDR2 SQIVND (reference sequence). The CDR3 is 14 amino acids. The CDR3 DNA reads TGTGCCAGTAGTGCGACAGGGGCCCAAGAGACCCAGTACTTC. It translates to CASSATGAQETQYF.

This clone was recorded only once. V and J are TRBV19 and TRBJ1-5; D not resolved. CDR1 is LNHDA, CDR2 SQIVND, per germline (reference sequence). This CDR3 spans 15 amino acids. V lost 3 bases, J lost 7 bases, and 16 bases lay in between. CDR3 bases: TGTGCCAGTAGTATTGGCTCGGGGAGAGGGCAGCCCCAGCATTTT. Translated, it gives CASSIGSGRGQPQHF.